The 24 T cell receptor beta chains in this list originate from one sample, sequenced in a study of beta chain features in type 1 diabetes. The isolated RNA, all of it, was reverse transcribed, so expressed TCRB transcripts were what got sequenced. TCRdb keeps only in-frame clones here, not all; method: immunoSEQ multiplex PCR. The sample lists more than 300,000 clones, over 13% occurring once. Sequenced input: naive CD4+ T cells from blood. These TCRs come from a woman between 18 and 29 years old in good health.

This clone was seen more than once but under ten times. The gene calls are TRBV28 and TRBJ2-5, with D maybe TRBD1 (5 bases). From germline, CDR1 is MDHEN and CDR2 SYDVKM. With 3 bases removed from V and 4 bases from J, the gap between germline ends came to 9 bases. The CDR3 extends over 13 amino acids. The CDR3 reads CASSFVRAETQYF. The CDR3 region has the DNA TGTGCCAGCAGTTTTGTCAGGGCAGAGACCCAGTACTTC.

The rearrangement uses TRBV5-1 and TRBJ2-2; 8 bases line up with TRBD1. CDR3 length: 16 amino acids. Germline V gene lookup returns CDR1 SGHRS and CDR2 YFSETQ. The ends lost 4 bases at V and 2 bases at J; junction bases unmatched: 7. The CDR3 loop is CASSPTGEPNTGELFF. CDR3 sequence (DNA): TGCGCCAGCAGCCCGACAGGGGAGCCCAACACCGGGGAGCTGTTTTTT.

The chain is built from TRBV29-1 and TRBJ2-7, with 9 bases lining up with TRBD1. Germline V CDR1 and CDR2: SQVTM, ANQGSEA. V trimming: 4 bases; J trimming: 1 base; junction bases outside the gene matches: 5. The CDR3 spans 14 residues. In DNA, the CDR3 is TGCAGCGTTGTTTCGGGACAGGGATCCTACGAGCAGTACTTC. Translated: CSVVSGQGSYEQYF.

The V call is TRBV11-2, the J call TRBJ2-1, with D perhaps matching TRBD2 (5 bases). Between the trimmed V and J ends, which lost 5 bases and 4 bases, there was a span of 9 bases. This CDR3 contains 13 residues. In germline, CDR1 is SGHAT, CDR2 FQNNGV. The CDR3 region is CASSGGYYNEQFF. The CDR3 DNA follows: TGTGCCAGCAGCGGAGGATATTACAATGAGCAGTTCTTC.

This clone was detected only a few times. The rearrangement links TRBV30 to TRBJ2-5, with D possibly being TRBD1 (5 bases). Germline V gene sequence: CDR1 GTSNPN, CDR2 SVGIG (reference sequence). There are 13 residues in the CDR3. Trimming took off 2 bases at V and 4 bases at J, with 11 bases between the two ends. The CDR3 loop is CAWSYIRAETQYF. The DNA of the CDR3 is TGTGCCTGGAGTTATATCAGGGCAGAGACCCAGTACTTC.

This clone was counted only a few times. The gene calls are TRBV18 and TRBJ2-7, with 10 bases that match TRBD1. Germline assignment: CDR1 KGHSH and CDR2 LQKENI. The CDR3 contains 15 residues. V was pared by 4 bases and J by 3 bases, with 6 bases of the junction left unmatched. CDR3 DNA sequence: TGTGCCAGCTCACTAACGGGACAGGGGAACTACGAGCAGTACTTC. Translation gives CASSLTGQGNYEQYF. Together with reference TRBV18 and TRBJ2-7, the CDR3 gives the full variable domain: NAGVMQNPRHLVRRRGQEARLRCSPMKGHSHVYWYRQLPEEGLKFMVYLQKENIIDESGMPKERFSAEFPKEGPSILRIQQVVRGDSAAYFCASSLTGQGNYEQYFGPGTRLTVT.

The chain has TRBV5-1 and TRBJ1-1; 10 nucleotides line up with TRBD1. CDR1 and CDR2 from the germline V gene are SGHRS and YFSETQ. V dropped 4 bases and J dropped 4; count of bases not matched to a gene: 4. This CDR3 has 14 residues. DNA of the CDR3: TGCGCCAGCAGCAACGGACAGGGGGGCACTGAAGCTTTCTTT. Translating it yields CASSNGQGGTEAFF.

V usage is TRBV29-1 and J usage is TRBJ1-5; D gene ambiguous. CDR3 size: 12 residues. V shed 6 bases and J shed 0 bases, with 6 bases lying between them. The V gene's germline CDR1 is SQVTM and CDR2 ANQGSEA. The CDR3 is CSVKLSNQPQHF. The CDR3 region has the DNA TGCAGCGTAAAACTTAGCAATCAGCCCCAGCATTTT.

This clone was detected a few times. This chain uses TRBV30 with TRBJ2-2; a possible D gene is TRBD1 (6 bases). CDR3 length equals 13 residues. The germline V gene has CDR1 GTSNPN and CDR2 SVGIG (reference sequence). Between the trimmed V and J ends, which lost 1 base and 7 bases, there was a span of 10 bases. The CDR3 is CAWSATGIGELFF. CDR3 nucleotides: TGTGCCTGGAGTGCGACAGGAATCGGGGAGCTGTTTTTT. Supplemented by reference TRBV30 and TRBJ2-2, the full variable domain reads SQTIHQWPATLVQPVGSPLSLECTVEGTSNPNLYWYRQAAGRGLQLLFYSVGIGQISSEVPQNLSASRPQDRQFILSSKKLLLSDSGFYLCAWSATGIGELFFGEGSRLTVL.

This clone was seen a few times. The rearrangement joins TRBV7-2 to TRBJ2-5; D is possibly TRBD1 (6 bases). The V end lost 2 bases, the J end lost 3 bases, and 16 bases lay between the germline ends. The CDR3 length is 16 residues. CDR1 is SGHTA, CDR2 FQGNSA, per germline. This chain's CDR3 is CASSLITGWKKETQYF. CDR3 DNA: TGTGCCAGCAGCTTAATTACAGGGTGGAAGAAAGAGACCCAGTACTTC.

This rearrangement joins TRBV6-6 to TRBJ2-4, with TRBD1 identical over 9 bases. The CDR3 is made up of 15 amino acids. Trimming took 7 bases from V and 1 from J; bases not matched to a gene: 5. Germline CDR1 MNHNY, CDR2 SVGAGI (reference sequence). In DNA form, the CDR3 reads TGTGCCAGCACCAGGGGACAGGGCGCCAAAAACATTCAGTACTTC. It encodes CASTRGQGAKNIQYF.

This clone was seen a handful of times. The chain employs TRBV4-1 and TRBJ1-1; TRBD1 matches 9 bases. Germline V gives CDR1 MGHRA, CDR2 YSYEKL. The CDR3 covers 14 residues. V trimming: 4 bases; J trimming: 4 bases; junction bases outside the gene matches: 4. CDR3 nucleotides: TGCGCCAGCAGCCCGAGGACAGGGGCCACTGAAGCTTTCTTT. Residues: CASSPRTGATEAFF.

The table lists this clone with a few counts. The chain recombines TRBV19 with TRBJ2-3; 9 bases agree with TRBD2. The V segment lost 6 bases and the J segment 6 bases; nucleotides outside the gene matches: 4. CDR1 is LNHDA, CDR2 SQIVND, per germline (reference sequence). The CDR3 loop spans 13 amino acids. The CDR3 nucleotides read TGTGCCAGTAGGGGACTAGCCGCGGATACGCAGTATTTT. Protein: CASRGLAADTQYF.

This clone was found a few times. The chain has TRBV5-1 and TRBJ2-6; tentatively, D is TRBD2 (6 bases). There are 17 residues in the CDR3. V shed 0 bases and J shed 0 bases, with 10 bases lying between them. The germline CDR1 and CDR2 sequences are SGHRS and YFSETQ. The CDR3 nucleotides are TGCGCCAGCAGCTTGGCCGGCGGGGACTCTGGGGCCAACGTCCTGACTTTC. This sequence encodes CASSLAGGDSGANVLTF.

This clone was observed a few times. The chain has TRBV5-1 and TRBJ2-5; a possible D gene is TRBD2 (7 bases). The V end was cut by 5 bases, the J end by 7 bases, with 24 bases between. The CDR3 runs 16 residues. Germline V lookup: CDR1 SGHRS, CDR2 YFSETQ. CDR3 in DNA: TGCGCCAGCAGTCAAACCGGACAGAGCGGGATTGGGACCCAGTACTTC. Amino acid sequence: CASSQTGQSGIGTQYF.

This clone was seen a handful of times. The chain uses TRBV19 and TRBJ2-5; a weak D match, TRBD2 (5 bases). Trimming took 5 bases from V and 4 from J, leaving 14 bases between them. Germline V lookup: CDR1 LNHDA, CDR2 SQIVND (reference sequence). The CDR3 has 14 residues. CDR3 sequence: CASSPRRDGETQYF. As DNA, the CDR3 is TGTGCCAGTAGTCCCCGCCGGGATGGAGAGACCCAGTACTTC.

The table lists this clone with a few counts. The CDR3 loop reads CASSFDTPGTDTQYF. CDR3 nucleotide sequence: TGCGCCAGCAGCTTCGACACACCAGGCACAGATACGCAGTATTTT. The rearrangement uses TRBV5-1 and TRBJ2-3; D remains ambiguous. This CDR3 has 15 amino acids. From germline, CDR1 is SGHRS and CDR2 YFSETQ. Trimming left V 2 bases short and J 1 base short, with 11 bases between.

CDR3 sequence (DNA): TGTGCCAGCAGCTTAACGCAGGAGGTGTGGGAGACCCAGTACTTC. It specifies CASSLTQEVWETQYF. The chain carries TRBV7-3 and TRBJ2-5; a possible D gene is TRBD2 (5 bases). CDR1 is SGHTA and CDR2 is FQGTGA in the germline V gene. This CDR3 has 15 residues. Trimming pared 0 bases from V and 5 bases from J, leaving 13 bases between.

This clone was detected a few times. The V call is TRBV29-1, the J call TRBJ1-2, with 8 positions matching TRBD1. The CDR3 has 11 residues. Germline V lookup: CDR1 SQVTM, CDR2 ANQGSEA. V was pared by 6 bases and J by 10 bases, with 7 bases of the junction left unmatched. This chain's CDR3 is CSVSKTGDYTF. The CDR3 nucleotides are TGCAGCGTCTCCAAGACAGGGGACTACACCTTC.

This clone was counted a few times. V and J are TRBV30 and TRBJ1-2; D gene uncertain. The CDR3 is 11 residues long. V was shortened by 4 bases and J by 3 bases, with 6 bases between the two germline ends. Germline CDR1 GTSNPN, CDR2 SVGIG (reference sequence). CDR3 sequence: CAWKEDYGYTF. In DNA, the CDR3 is TGTGCCTGGAAGGAGGACTATGGCTACACCTTC.

The chain links TRBV30 to TRBJ1-5; D might be TRBD1 (5 bases). CDR3 length: 13 amino acids. V shed 3 bases and J shed 7 bases, with 13 bases lying between them. CDR1 and CDR2 (germline): GTSNPN, SVGIG (reference sequence). CDR3 DNA: TGTGCCTGGAGCGGGGACTCACGGCAGCCCCAGCATTTT. Residues: CAWSGDSRQPQHF.

In its sample, this clone was seen a few times. The rearrangement links TRBV5-1 to TRBJ2-7; the match to TRBD2 covers 11 bases. The CDR3 has 15 residues. After removal of 4 bases from V and 1 base from J, the junction contained 4 bases not matched to a gene. Germline loops: CDR1 SGHRS, CDR2 YFSETQ. CDR3 sequence: CASSQLAGESYEQYF. As DNA, the CDR3 is TGCGCCAGCAGCCAACTAGCGGGAGAGTCCTACGAGCAGTACTTC.

The V and J genes are TRBV7-9 and TRBJ2-7; TRBD2 agrees at 10 bases. Per the germline V gene, CDR1 is SEHNR and CDR2 is FQNEAQ (reference sequence). After removal of 2 bases from V and 5 bases from J, the junction contained 0 bases not matched to a gene. The CDR3 loop spans 13 amino acids. The DNA of the CDR3 is TGTGCCAGCAGCTTAACTAGCGGGAACGAGCAGTACTTC. It codes for CASSLTSGNEQYF.

This clone has a handful of counts. The chain uses TRBV29-1 and TRBJ2-3, with D unresolved. The CDR3 consists of 13 residues. V lost 5 bases and J lost 2, with 11 bases in between. The germline V gene encodes CDR1 SQVTM and CDR2 ANQGSEA. The CDR3 protein is CSVRRLPTDTQYF. CDR3 in DNA: TGCAGCGTTAGGAGACTGCCCACAGATACGCAGTATTTT.